This T cell receptor beta chain was profiled in a study of T cells in Graves' hyperthyroidism and ophthalmopathy (dated by TCRdb to the late 2010s). Regarding the study in general: Peripheral blood was sampled at the time of initial diagnosis, prior to any treatment. To identify distinguishing TCR V-J signatures, a discovery cohort of 100 patients was used, comprising 43 with Graves' ophthalmopathy and some 60 with stable Graves' hyperthyroidism. In addition, the study compared T-cell repertoires in thyroid tissue and in blood from about six Graves' hyperthyroidism patients. An independent validation cohort of about 20 hyperthyroidism patients and some 15 patients who later progressed to ophthalmopathy tested prospective prediction of ophthalmopathy. TCR Vbeta CDR3 sequencing of 130 to 150 peripheral blood samples (approximately 44 ophthalmopathy, 75 hyperthyroidism and some 17 progressor patients) is reported in the paper. The roughly 100 discovery patients were randomly split 7:3 into training and test sets. After blood sampling, hyperthyroidism patients were treated with methimazole at a starting dose of 30 mg daily, and ophthalmopathy patients were treated with high-dose intravenous methylprednisolone. Beyond this particular receptor, the publication reports: Sample size was not statistically predetermined, and investigators were not blinded to group allocation. A model built on a 13 V-J signature distinguished ophthalmopathy from stable hyperthyroidism, reaching 87.88% sensitivity and about 81% specificity in cross-validation and 80%/75% in testing. Blood samples also contained most of the expanded thyroid clonotypes (frequency above 0.001), which suggests that blood repertoires may reflect thyroid immune responses. In validation, the model predicted progression to ophthalmopathy a median of about 6.5 months before onset, with approximately 70% sensitivity and nearly 75% specificity.

Ophthalmopathy patients had moderately to severely active disease, with a Clinical Activity Score of 3 or more, a NOSPECS grade of 4 or more, and a disease duration of less than 3 months. Exclusion was applied to patients with uncontrolled infections, other autoimmune diseases, pregnancy or lactation. Diagnoses were established on the basis of clinical symptoms, serum thyroxine and TRAb, thyroid ultrasound, and orbital computed tomography. Ficoll-Paque density gradient centrifugation was used to isolate PBMCs from around 10 ml of fresh peripheral blood. Trizol reagent was used to extract total RNA, and RNA quality was then checked on an Agilent 2100 Bioanalyzer. As concerns this clonotype: The antigen this receptor binds is unknown. No quality values exist for individual bases; no much larger clone is one base distant.

The TCR beta CDR3 regions were amplified from the RNA transcripts. The first round of RT-PCR for the TCR CDR3 was performed with the HTBI primer set and the Qiagen OneStep RT-PCR kit. Libraries were constructed in a second round of multiplex PCR, after which size selection and purification were carried out. Libraries were sequenced paired-end with 100 bp reads on an Illumina HiSeq2000. The authors' analysis ran thus. SOAPnuke was used to process the raw data, with reads discarded if the reads contained adapters or uncalled bases, had a mean Phred below 15, or lacked an exact constant-primer or identifier match. High-quality paired reads were merged using COPE v1.2.5, and each unique nucleotide sequence was defined as a clonotype. MiTCR v1.1 was used to align the clonotypes against IMGT TRBV, TRBD and TRBJ reference segments. Only V-J combinations with frequency above 0.0001, covering 99% to 99.2% of repertoires, were analysed. The TCS score was defined as the ratio of F50 (clonal expansion) to E x V (chaos), calculated using BLOSUM62-based TCRdist between CDR3 peptides within each V-J. Welch's t-statistics and random forest reduced several hundred V-J features to roughly 13, which were used in a naive Bayes classifier (R e1071). Through fastp at Q25 and MiXCR, TCRdb rebuilt clones from the public reads, retaining in-frame beta chains. Rows are unified per CDR3 protein, each entry keeping the most common DNA and genes. For this entry, the V and J calls and clone size follow TCRdb and not the study's own pipeline. This sample lists hundreds of thousands of distinct CDR3 sequences; approximately 25% were detected once. The ten largest make up approximately 10% of the sample.

The CDR3, cysteine through phenylalanine, is 13 amino acids long. Only CDR3 DNA is held: 39 bases, read in frame from base 1. Trimming at the junction amounts to 5 bases on V and 6 bases on J, and the germline ends lie 14 bases apart. Recombination linked TRBV12-3 or TRBV12-4 to TRBJ2-7; the D gene remains uncertain. This sequence was found in a woman aged 30 to 39 with Graves' ophthalmopathy. The sequencing sample was made of blood. In nucleotides, the sequence is TGTGCCAGCAGTCTTGCGACCTATGGCGAGCAGTACTTC. This is translated as CASSLATYGEQYF.